The 2 T cell receptor beta chains below were found in one sample sequenced in a study of shared clonotypes between healthy human individuals. Some clones are missing from TCRdb's copy, which holds only in-frame ones; the method was immunoSEQ multiplex PCR. The table lists over 2 million clones, around 90% of them singletons. The sample consisted of naive CD4+ T cells from PBMCs. Subset meaning: CD45RA+ positively selected. Every receptor here comes from a man aged 18 to 35 in good health. Some clones in this sample may be carry-over from other donors' samples.

The chain combines TRBV14 with TRBJ2-1; D gene unclear. V lost 0 bases and J lost 5, with 8 bases in between. CDR1 is SGHDN and CDR2 is FVKESK in the germline V gene. There are 14 residues in the CDR3. CDR3 DNA: TGTGCCAGCAGCCAAGATACCAACAACAATGAGCAGTTCTTC. Amino acid sequence: CASSQDTNNNEQFF.

Regarding this clone: Other DNA sequences from this sample encode an identical CDR3 as well. The chain uses TRBV18 and TRBJ2-2; D gene uncertain. The CDR3 has 14 amino acids. Trimming stripped 2 bases from V and 2 bases from J, with 6 bases between. Germline V lookup: CDR1 KGHSH, CDR2 LQKENI. The CDR3 sequence is CASSPSTNTGELFF. The CDR3 nucleotides read TGTGCCAGCTCACCATCTACAAACACCGGGGAGCTGTTTTTT.